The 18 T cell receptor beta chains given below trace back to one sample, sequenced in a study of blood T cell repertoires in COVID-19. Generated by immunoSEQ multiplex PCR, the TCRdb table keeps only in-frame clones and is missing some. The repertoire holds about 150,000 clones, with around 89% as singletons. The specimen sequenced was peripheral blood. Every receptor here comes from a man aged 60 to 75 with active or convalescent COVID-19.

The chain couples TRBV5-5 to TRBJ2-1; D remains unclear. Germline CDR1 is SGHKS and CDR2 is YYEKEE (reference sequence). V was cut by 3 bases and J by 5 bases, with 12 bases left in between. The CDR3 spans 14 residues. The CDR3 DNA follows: TGTGCCAGCAGCTCCATGAGTACCCACAATGAGCAGTTCTTC. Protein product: CASSSMSTHNEQFF.

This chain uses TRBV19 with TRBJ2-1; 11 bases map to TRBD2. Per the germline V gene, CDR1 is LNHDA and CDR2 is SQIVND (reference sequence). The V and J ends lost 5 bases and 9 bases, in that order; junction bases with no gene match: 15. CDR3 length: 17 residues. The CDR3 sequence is CASSRRPGLAETGEQFF. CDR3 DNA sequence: TGTGCCAGTAGTCGGAGACCGGGACTAGCGGAGACAGGTGAGCAGTTCTTC.

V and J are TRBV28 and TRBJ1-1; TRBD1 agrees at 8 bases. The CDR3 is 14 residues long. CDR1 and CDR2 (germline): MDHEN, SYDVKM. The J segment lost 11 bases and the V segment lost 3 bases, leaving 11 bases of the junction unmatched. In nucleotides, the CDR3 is TGTGCCAGCAGTTTCTATGGACAGGGAAGAAAGGCTTTCTTT. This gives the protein CASSFYGQGRKAFF.

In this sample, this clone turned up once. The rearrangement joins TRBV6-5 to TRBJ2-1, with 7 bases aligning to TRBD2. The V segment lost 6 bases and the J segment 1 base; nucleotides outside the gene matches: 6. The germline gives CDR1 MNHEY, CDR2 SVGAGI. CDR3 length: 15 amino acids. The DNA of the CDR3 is TGTGCCAGCAGCCTAAGCGGGAATTCCTACAATGAGCAGTTCTTC. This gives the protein CASSLSGNSYNEQFF.

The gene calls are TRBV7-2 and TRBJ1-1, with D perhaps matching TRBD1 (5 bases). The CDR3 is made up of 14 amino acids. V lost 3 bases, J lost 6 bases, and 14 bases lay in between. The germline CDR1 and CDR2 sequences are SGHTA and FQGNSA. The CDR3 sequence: CASSLGGVNAEAFF. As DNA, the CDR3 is TGTGCCAGCAGCTTGGGAGGGGTAAACGCTGAAGCTTTCTTT.

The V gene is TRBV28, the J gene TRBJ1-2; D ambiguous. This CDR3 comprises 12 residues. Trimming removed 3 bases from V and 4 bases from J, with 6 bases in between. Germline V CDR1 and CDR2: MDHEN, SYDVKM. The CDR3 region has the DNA TGTGCCAGCAGTTTTTCCGGCTATGGCTACACCTTC. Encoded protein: CASSFSGYGYTF.

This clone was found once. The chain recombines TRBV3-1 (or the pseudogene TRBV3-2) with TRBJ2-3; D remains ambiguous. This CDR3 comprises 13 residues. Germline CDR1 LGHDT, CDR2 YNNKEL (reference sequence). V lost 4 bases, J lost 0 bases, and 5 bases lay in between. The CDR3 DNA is TGTGCCAGCAGCCGGGCGAGCACAGATACGCAGTATTTT. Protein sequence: CASSRASTDTQYF.

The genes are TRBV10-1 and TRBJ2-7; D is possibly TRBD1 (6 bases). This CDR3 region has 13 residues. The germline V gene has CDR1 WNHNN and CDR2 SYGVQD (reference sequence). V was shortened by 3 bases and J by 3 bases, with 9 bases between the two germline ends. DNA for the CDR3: TGCGCCAGCAGTGACAGGGGTTACTACGAGCAGTACTTC. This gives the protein CASSDRGYYEQYF.

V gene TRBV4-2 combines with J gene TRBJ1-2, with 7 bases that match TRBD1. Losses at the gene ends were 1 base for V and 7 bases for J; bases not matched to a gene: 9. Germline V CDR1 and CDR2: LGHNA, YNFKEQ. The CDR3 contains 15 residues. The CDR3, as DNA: TGTGCCAGCAGCCAAGTGGGCCAGGGGGTTGGTGGCTACACCTTC. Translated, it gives CASSQVGQGVGGYTF.

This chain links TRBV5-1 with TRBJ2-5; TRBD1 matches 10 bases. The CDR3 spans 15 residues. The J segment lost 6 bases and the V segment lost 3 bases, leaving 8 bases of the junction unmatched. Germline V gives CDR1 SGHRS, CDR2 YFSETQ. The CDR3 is CASSSGTGVGQTQYF. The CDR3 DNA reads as TGCGCCAGCAGCTCGGGGACAGGGGTCGGGCAGACCCAGTACTTC.

The CDR3 bases are TGTGCCACCGGTCAACGGAGGACTAGCGGGAAAAACAATGAGCAGTTCTTC. It codes for CATGQRRTSGKNNEQFF. The rearrangement joins TRBV24-1 to TRBJ2-1; 12 positions agree with TRBD2. The V and J ends lost 9 bases and 5 bases, in that order; junction bases with no gene match: 13. This CDR3 spans 17 amino acids. CDR1 KGHDR and CDR2 SFDVKD come from the germline V gene.

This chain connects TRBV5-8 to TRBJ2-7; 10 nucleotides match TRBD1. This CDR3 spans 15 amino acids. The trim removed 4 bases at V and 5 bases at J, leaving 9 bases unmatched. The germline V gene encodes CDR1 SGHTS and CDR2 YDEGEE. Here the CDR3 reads CASSPRTGGFDEQYF. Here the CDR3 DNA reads TGTGCCAGCAGCCCGAGGACAGGGGGTTTTGACGAGCAGTACTTC.

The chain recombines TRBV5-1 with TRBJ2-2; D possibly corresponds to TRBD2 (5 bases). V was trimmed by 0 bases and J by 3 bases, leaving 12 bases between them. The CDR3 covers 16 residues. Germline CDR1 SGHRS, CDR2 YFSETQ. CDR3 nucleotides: TGCGCCAGCAGCTTGGAGGCTAGCCCCGACACCGGGGAGCTGTTTTTT. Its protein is CASSLEASPDTGELFF.

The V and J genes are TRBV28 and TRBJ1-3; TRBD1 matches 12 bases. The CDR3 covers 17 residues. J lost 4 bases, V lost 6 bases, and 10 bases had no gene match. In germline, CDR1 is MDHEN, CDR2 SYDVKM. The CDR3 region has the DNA TGTGCCAGCAGCCAGGGGACAGGGGGCGTAGGAGGAAACACCATATATTTT. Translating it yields CASSQGTGGVGGNTIYF. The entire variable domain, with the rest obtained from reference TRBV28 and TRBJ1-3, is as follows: DVKVTQSSRYLVKRTGEKVFLECVQDMDHENMFWYRQDPGLGLRLIYFSYDVKMKEKGDIPEGYSVSREKKERFSLILESASTNQTSMYLCASSQGTGGVGGNTIYFGEGSWLTVV.

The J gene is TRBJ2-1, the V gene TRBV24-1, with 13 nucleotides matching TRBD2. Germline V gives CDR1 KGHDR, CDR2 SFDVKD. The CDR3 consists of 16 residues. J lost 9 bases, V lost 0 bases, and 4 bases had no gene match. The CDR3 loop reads CATSDLRLAGGGEQFF. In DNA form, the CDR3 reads TGTGCCACCAGTGATTTGCGACTAGCGGGGGGAGGTGAGCAGTTCTTC.

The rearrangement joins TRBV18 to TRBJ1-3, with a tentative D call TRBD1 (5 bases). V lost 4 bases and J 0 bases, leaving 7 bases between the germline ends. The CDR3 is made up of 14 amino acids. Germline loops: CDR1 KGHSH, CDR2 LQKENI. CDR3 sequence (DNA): TGTGCCAGCTCACAGGACAACTCTGGAAACACCATATATTTT. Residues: CASSQDNSGNTIYF.

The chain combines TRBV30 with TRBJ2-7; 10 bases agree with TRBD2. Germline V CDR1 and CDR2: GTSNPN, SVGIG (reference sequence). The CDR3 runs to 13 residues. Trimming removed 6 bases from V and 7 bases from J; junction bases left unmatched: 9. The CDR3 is CACQLAGAGEQYF. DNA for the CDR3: TGTGCCTGCCAGCTAGCGGGGGCGGGGGAGCAGTACTTC.

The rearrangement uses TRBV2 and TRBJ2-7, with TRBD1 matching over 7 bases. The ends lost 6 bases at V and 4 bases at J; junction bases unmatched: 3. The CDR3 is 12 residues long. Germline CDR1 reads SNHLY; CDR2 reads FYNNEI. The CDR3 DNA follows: TGTGCCAGCAGCGACAGGGTTTACGAGCAGTACTTC. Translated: CASSDRVYEQYF. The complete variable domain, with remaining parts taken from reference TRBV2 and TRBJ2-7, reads EPEVTQTPSHQVTQMGQEVILRCVPISNHLYFYWYRQILGQKVEFLVSFYNNEISEKSEIFDDQFSVERPDGSNFTLKIRSTKLEDSAMYFCASSDRVYEQYFGPGTRLTVT.